The 5 T cell receptor beta chains below come from one sample, sequenced in a study of metastatic and nonmetastatic thyroid tumors. TCRdb re-called the PCR reads via MiXCR. Among about 41,000 clones, 20% to 30% were seen once, and the ten largest hold about 15%. All patients were untreated before thyroid surgery. What was sequenced was tumor tissue. All receptors derive from a female donor with papillary thyroid cancer or a benign thyroid nodule (not recorded which). Some clones in this sample may be carry-over from other donors' samples.

This clone was found many times. The chain has TRBV7-3 and TRBJ1-2, with D unclear. Per germline, CDR1 SGHTA and CDR2 FQGTGA. Trimming took 4 bases from V and 8 from J, leaving 14 bases between them. CDR3 length equals 13 residues. The chain's CDR3 is CASSSDGVEGYTF. The CDR3 DNA follows: TGTGCCAGCAGCTCCGACGGGGTCGAGGGCTACACCTTC. The variable domain in full, completed from reference TRBV7-3 and TRBJ1-2, reads GAGVSQTPSNKVTEKGKYVELRCDPISGHTALYWYRQSLGQGPEFLIYFQGTGAADDSGLPNDRFFAVRPEGSVSTLKIQRTERGDSAVYLCASSSDGVEGYTFGSGTRLTVV.

The chain carries TRBV30 and TRBJ1-3; a weak D match, TRBD1 (5 bases). This CDR3 contains 13 residues. Germline CDR1 GTSNPN, CDR2 SVGIG (reference sequence). The V and J ends lost 2 bases and 4 bases respectively, with 9 bases between them. In DNA form, the CDR3 reads TGTGCCTGGAGTTCAGGGTACGGAAACACCATATATTTT. Its protein product is CAWSSGYGNTIYF.

The table lists this clone with a few counts. The J gene is TRBJ2-3, the V gene TRBV6-1, with TRBD2 as a possible D gene (6 bases). V gave up 0 bases and J gave up 5 bases, with 15 bases separating them. The CDR3 consists of 16 residues. CDR1 is MNHNS and CDR2 is SASEGT in the germline V gene. The CDR3, as DNA: TGTGCCAGCAGTGAAGCGGGGGTACAAGCGGGAGATACGCAGTATTTT. It is translated as CASSEAGVQAGDTQYF.

The V call is TRBV6-5, the J call TRBJ1-1, with 7 bases identical to TRBD1. The V and J ends lost 1 base and 0 bases, in that order; junction bases with no gene match: 5. CDR3 length: 16 amino acids. CDR1 is MNHEY and CDR2 is SVGAGI in the germline V gene. In DNA, the CDR3 is TGTGCCAGCAGTTACTTGGCAGGGGGGATGAACACTGAAGCTTTCTTT. Its translation is CASSYLAGGMNTEAFF.

The chain joins TRBV5-1 to TRBJ2-2, with D unclear. The V gene's germline CDR1 is SGHRS and CDR2 YFSETQ. V lost 5 bases to trimming and J lost 1 base, with 12 bases between them. The CDR3 is made up of 15 amino acids. CDR3 sequence reads: CASSSSQLNTGELFF. The DNA of the CDR3 is TGCGCCAGCAGTAGTTCCCAGCTGAACACCGGGGAGCTGTTTTTT.